This T cell receptor (beta chain) emerged from a study of radiation and T cells in renal cell carcinoma. The time point here: baseline pretreatment blood. As for treatment: 15 Gy SBRT to primary tumor, nephrectomy 4 weeks later. Clear cell pathology was present in this patient's renal cell carcinoma. Trimming removed 6 bases at V and 2 bases at J, with 11 bases between. The CDR3 length is 13 residues. In germline, CDR1 is MNHEY, CDR2 SVGAGI. Some clones are missing from TCRdb's copy, which holds only in-frame ones; the method was immunoSEQ multiplex PCR. The sample shows around 46,000 clones, around 83% of them seen only once.

This TCR came from a woman in her 70s with renal cell carcinoma. V gene TRBV6-5 combines with J gene TRBJ2-7; D gene ambiguous. This specimen was blood, taken from a patient whose treatment included radiotherapy and nephrectomy. The DNA of the CDR3 is TGTGCCAGCAGCCTCAGGTCGACCTACGAGCAGTACTTC. Encoded protein: CASSLRSTYEQYF.